This TCR beta chain emerged from a study of blood T cell repertoires in COVID-19. Overall study context: The analysed material was cDNA or gDNA that came from T cells, B-cell-depleted T cells, or PBMCs.

Libraries were prepared by immunoSEQ multiplex PCR; TCRdb keeps only in-frame clonotypes and omits some of them. The sample lists about 67,000 clones; roughly 73% were seen once. This clone was found a few times. CDR3 size: 15 residues. Germline trimming cut 2 bases from V and 14 bases from J; bases unmatched to any gene: 7. Germline V gene sequence: CDR1 MNHNS, CDR2 SASEGT. Source material: peripheral blood. J is TRBJ1-6 and V is TRBV6-1; 12 positions match TRBD1. The sequence derives from a woman in her fifties or sixties with acute or convalescent COVID-19. CDR3 nucleotide sequence: TGTGCCAGCAGTGAATTTTCGGGACAGGGGGCCACCCTCCACTTT. This encodes CASSEFSGQGATLHF.